This T cell receptor (beta chain) was recovered during a study of graft-versus-host responses after intestinal transplantation. Across the study: The study gave all recipients anti-thymocyte globulin induction, then tacrolimus and steroids for about 3 years. Whole-study results and caveats: HvG clone declines early post-transplant were associated with peak circulating GvH levels. Elevated graft-versus-host to host-versus-graft clonal ratios in allografts were recorded for patients with graft-donor T cell macrochimerism.

Remarks on this clone: Its specificity is not known.

Sequenced by immunoSEQ multiplex PCR; TCRdb stores in-frame clones only, minus some. The table has 40,000 to 55,000 clones, 85% to 95% seen once; the top ten hold 0.2% to 0.25%. The germline CDR1 and CDR2 sequences are PRHDT and FYEKMQ (reference sequence). This CDR3 comprises 14 residues. J gave up 4 bases and V 2 bases, and 5 bases lay outside the gene matches. This TCR came from a human donor who was the organ donor for an intestinal transplant. This specimen consisted of unstimulated CD8+ T cells sorted from spleen or lymph node cells, obtained before transplant. V and J are TRBV13 and TRBJ2-7, with 7 nucleotides matching TRBD1. CDR3 amino acids: CASSLSPGQYEQYF. CDR3 DNA: TGTGCCAGCAGCTTATCGCCGGGACAGTACGAGCAGTACTTC.